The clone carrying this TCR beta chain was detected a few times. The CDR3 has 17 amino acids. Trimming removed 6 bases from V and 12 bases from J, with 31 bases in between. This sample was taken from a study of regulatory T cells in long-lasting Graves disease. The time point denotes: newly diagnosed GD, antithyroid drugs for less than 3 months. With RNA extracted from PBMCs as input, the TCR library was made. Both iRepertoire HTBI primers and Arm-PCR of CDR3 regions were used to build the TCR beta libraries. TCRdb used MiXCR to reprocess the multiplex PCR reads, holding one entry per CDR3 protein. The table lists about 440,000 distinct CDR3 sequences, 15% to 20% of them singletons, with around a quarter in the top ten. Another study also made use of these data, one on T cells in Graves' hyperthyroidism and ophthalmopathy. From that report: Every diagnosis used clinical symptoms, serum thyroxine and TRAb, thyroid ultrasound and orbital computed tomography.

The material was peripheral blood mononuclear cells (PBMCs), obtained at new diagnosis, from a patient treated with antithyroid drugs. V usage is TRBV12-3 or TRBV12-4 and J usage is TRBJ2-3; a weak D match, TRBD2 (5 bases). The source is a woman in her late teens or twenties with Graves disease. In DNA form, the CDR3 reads TGTGCCAGCAGCTCTAGCCCCCCGGGCCCGGTTCTTCACTCACAGTATTTT. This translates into CASSSSPPGPVLHSQYF.